One sample yielded the 16 T cell receptor beta chains listed below, sequenced in a study of CD8 T cells in ankylosing spondylitis. TCRdb reprocessed the 5' RACE reads with MiXCR, giving one entry per CDR3 protein. The repertoire holds 500,000 to 650,000 distinct CDR3 sequences, 5.3% seen once, with under 4.5% in the top ten. Study observations and caveats: Seemingly characteristic of ankylosing spondylitis blood was a TCR beta motif consisting of roughly 8 highly homologous variants.

Their specific antigens are unknown. Sample: blood, either unsorted or a sorted T cell fraction (not recorded which). The origin of the receptors is a male donor with ankylosing spondylitis.

This clonotype was counted at least ten times. The CDR3 reads CASSLFEGGYGYTF. CDR3 in DNA: TGTGCCAGCAGCTTATTCGAAGGGGGCTATGGCTACACCTTC. The chain employs TRBV7-2 and TRBJ1-2; perhaps TRBD1 as D (6 bases). This CDR3 spans 14 amino acids. Germline V CDR1 and CDR2: SGHTA, FQGNSA. Between the trimmed V and J ends, which lost 2 bases and 4 bases, there was a span of 11 bases.

This clonotype came up many times. The CDR3 is CASSLEGGFETQYF. The DNA of the CDR3 is TGTGCCAGCAGCTTGGAAGGGGGGTTCGAGACCCAGTACTTC. This rearrangement joins TRBV5-5 to TRBJ2-5; D is perhaps TRBD1 or TRBD2 (6 bases each). The CDR3 totals 14 residues. The germline V gene encodes CDR1 SGHKS and CDR2 YYEKEE (reference sequence). V lost 0 bases to trimming and J lost 5 bases, with 11 bases between them. The variable domain in full, with the rest retrieved from reference TRBV5-5 and TRBJ2-5, is DAGVTQSPTHLIKTRGQQVTLRCSPISGHKSVSWYQQVLGQGPQFIFQYYEKEERGRGNFPDRFSARQFPNYSSELNVNALLLGDSALYLCASSLEGGFETQYFGPGTRLLVL.

This clonotype was recorded many times. The rearrangement uses TRBV6-5 and TRBJ1-1, with TRBD1 as a possible D gene (5 bases). The CDR3 has 15 amino acids. The V gene lost 0 bases and the J gene lost 0 bases, with 8 bases spanning the gap. CDR1 is MNHEY, CDR2 SVGAGI, per germline. CDR3 nucleotides: TGTGCCAGCAGTTACTCCTACAGGTTGAACACTGAAGCTTTCTTT. Protein: CASSYSYRLNTEAFF.

This clonotype appeared many times. The V gene is TRBV7-8, the J gene TRBJ2-7, with TRBD2 matching 15 bases. CDR1 is SGHVS and CDR2 is FQNEAQ in the germline V gene. This CDR3 contains 15 residues. J gave up 5 bases and V 5 bases, and 4 bases lay outside the gene matches. CDR3 DNA sequence: TGTGCCAGCAGCCCGGGACTAGCGGGGGGCCACGAGCAGTACTTC. As protein: CASSPGLAGGHEQYF. The full variable domain, rest sourced from reference TRBV7-8 and TRBJ2-7, is GAGVSQSPRYKVAKRGQDVALRCDPISGHVSLFWYQQALGQGPEFLTYFQNEAQLDKSGLPSDRFFAERPEGSVSTLKIQRTQQEDSAVYLCASSPGLAGGHEQYFGPGTRLTVT.

In this sample, this clonotype turned up many times. The genes are TRBV5-1 and TRBJ2-3; the match to TRBD2 covers 8 bases. Germline loops: CDR1 SGHRS, CDR2 YFSETQ. V dropped 10 bases and J dropped 5; count of bases not matched to a gene: 9. The CDR3 loop spans 13 amino acids. The CDR3: CAPTGGRGDTQYF. The CDR3 DNA follows: TGCGCCCCTACGGGGGGGCGAGGAGATACGCAGTATTTT.

This clonotype has ten or more counts. The CDR3 spells CSAREPETGRWNEQFF. The CDR3 nucleotides read TGCAGTGCTAGAGAACCAGAGACAGGGAGGTGGAATGAGCAGTTCTTC. The chain has TRBV20-1 and TRBJ2-1; TRBD1 might be the D (7 bases). The V gene lost 0 bases and the J gene lost 7 bases, with 19 bases spanning the gap. The CDR3 spans 16 residues. Germline CDR1 DFQATT, CDR2 SNEGSKA (reference sequence).

The chain joins TRBV5-1 to TRBJ2-1, with D unresolved. There are 17 residues in the CDR3. Germline V gene data show CDR1 as SGHRS and CDR2 as YFSETQ. V was cut by 0 bases and J by 7 bases, with 20 bases left in between. The CDR3 bases are TGCGCCAGCAGCTTGGCCCCCCTCGTGAAGGGCCCTAATGAGCAGTTCTTC. This sequence encodes CASSLAPLVKGPNEQFF.

This clonotype appeared many times. This chain's CDR3 is CATQDRTSTDTQYF. CDR3 coding DNA: TGTGCCACCCAGGACAGGACTAGCACAGATACGCAGTATTTT. The rearrangement joins TRBV10-3 to TRBJ2-3, with TRBD1 matching 7 bases. CDR3 length: 14 amino acids. Per germline, CDR1 ENHRY and CDR2 SYGVKD. The trim removed 10 bases at V and 0 bases at J, leaving 7 bases unmatched.

This clonotype was observed a few times. This chain connects TRBV5-6 to TRBJ2-5; D might be TRBD1 (5 bases). Germline assignment: CDR1 SGHDT and CDR2 YYEEEE. The V end lost 5 bases, the J end lost 5 bases, and 16 bases lay between the germline ends. The CDR3 covers 14 residues. CDR3 sequence: CASSRSAGLETQYF. In nucleotides, the CDR3 is TGTGCCAGCAGTCGGTCCGCAGGGCTGGAGACCCAGTACTTC. The complete variable domain, with remaining parts taken from reference TRBV5-6 and TRBJ2-5, reads DAGVTQSPTHLIKTRGQQVTLRCSPKSGHDTVSWYQQALGQGPQFIFQYYEEEERQRGNFPDRFSGHQFPNYSSELNVNALLLGDSALYLCASSRSAGLETQYFGPGTRLLVL.

This rearrangement joins TRBV15 to TRBJ2-1, with D unclear. Germline lookup yields CDR1 LNHNV and CDR2 YYDKDF (reference sequence). This CDR3 comprises 13 residues. V lost 0 bases to trimming and J lost 3 bases, with 3 bases between them. Here the CDR3 DNA reads TGTGCCACCAGCAGAGATTACTACAATGAGCAGTTCTTC. Protein: CATSRDYYNEQFF.

This clonotype was seen ten or more times. The chain joins TRBV20-1 to TRBJ2-1; D perhaps matches TRBD2 (5 bases). The CDR3 is 15 residues long. The germline V gene encodes CDR1 DFQATT and CDR2 SNEGSKA (reference sequence). The V and J ends lost 0 bases and 5 bases respectively, with 14 bases between them. DNA for the CDR3: TGCAGTGCTAGAGACCCTACTGAGGGAGACAATGAGCAGTTCTTC. It is translated as CSARDPTEGDNEQFF.

This clonotype occurred a few times. This chain links TRBV11-2 with TRBJ2-7, with a possible D match to TRBD1 (6 bases). V was pared by 5 bases and J by 6 bases, with 17 bases between. The CDR3 loop spans 14 amino acids. Germline V gene sequence: CDR1 SGHAT, CDR2 FQNNGV. The CDR3 nucleotides are TGTGCCAGCAGCATCCACAGGGCTCAGAGCGAGCAGTACTTC. Its translation is CASSIHRAQSEQYF.

In this sample, this clonotype turned up many times. The chain recombines TRBV12-3 or TRBV12-4 with TRBJ1-5; the match to TRBD1 covers 12 bases. V dropped 6 bases and J dropped 5; count of bases not matched to a gene: 2. The CDR3 extends over 14 amino acids. CDR3 loop: CASRGQGADQPQHF. CDR3 DNA: TGTGCCAGCAGGGGACAGGGGGCTGATCAGCCCCAGCATTTT.

This clonotype came up many times. The rearrangement joins TRBV7-9 to TRBJ1-2; no clear D gene. V dropped 1 base and J dropped 3 bases, with 12 bases sitting between them. Germline V gives CDR1 SEHNR, CDR2 FQNEAQ (reference sequence). The CDR3 is 15 amino acids. The CDR3 is CASSLGRTDYYGYTF. For the CDR3, the DNA is TGTGCCAGCAGCTTAGGCCGGACGGATTACTATGGCTACACCTTC.

At least ten counts were recorded for this clonotype. The chain recombines TRBV4-3 with TRBJ2-7; 13 nucleotides match TRBD2. The ends lost 3 bases at V and 5 bases at J; junction bases unmatched: 7. Per the germline V gene, CDR1 is LGHNA and CDR2 is YSLEER. The CDR3 runs 16 residues. The CDR3 loop is CASSHRTSGSLNEQYF. The CDR3 DNA reads TGCGCCAGCAGCCACCGGACTAGCGGGAGTCTCAACGAGCAGTACTTC.

The rearrangement links TRBV7-9 to TRBJ1-5, with D hard to call. Trimming left V 3 bases short and J 6 bases short, with 6 bases between. CDR1 is SEHNR, CDR2 FQNEAQ, per germline (reference sequence). CDR3 length: 12 residues. The CDR3 DNA sequence: TGTGCCAGCAGCTTTTCCTTTCAGCCCCAGCATTTT. Translation: CASSFSFQPQHF. Together with reference TRBV7-9 and TRBJ1-5, the CDR3 gives the full variable domain: DTGVSQNPRHKITKRGQNVTFRCDPISEHNRLYWYRQTLGQGPEFLTYFQNEAQLEKSRLLSDRFSAERPKGSFSTLEIQRTEQGDSAMYLCASSFSFQPQHFGDGTRLSIL.